Shown below are 18 T cell receptor beta chains from a single sample sequenced in a study of Ad26.COV2.S vaccination and SARS-CoV-2 variants. Profiled with immunoSEQ multiplex PCR; TCRdb holds only in-frame clones, not every one. The sample has around 340,000 clones, about 89% seen once. Sample treatment: about 20 received Ad26.COV2.S at low or high dose, single or two shots; 5 received placebo; per-sample allocation not given. Day 63 after the first injection of vaccine or placebo was the sampling time. The sample was peripheral blood, taken in a trial of Ad26.COV2.S vaccine versus placebo. The receptor set was obtained from a person aged 18-65 years who received the Ad26.COV2.S COVID-19 vaccine or a placebo.

As to this clone: Different DNA sequences within this sample yield the same CDR3. The chain recombines TRBV12-3 or TRBV12-4 with TRBJ1-2, with D perhaps matching TRBD1 (6 bases). This CDR3 is built from 13 residues. Trimming removed 4 bases at V and 1 base at J, with 7 bases between. In DNA, the CDR3 is TGTGCCAGCAGTTCCAGGGGTAACTATGGCTACACCTTC. Translating it yields CASSSRGNYGYTF.

This clone was detected only once. The CDR3 here is CAWSVQGVTEAFF. As DNA, the CDR3 is TGTGCCTGGAGTGTACAAGGAGTCACTGAAGCTTTCTTT. The chain links TRBV30 to TRBJ1-1; no firm D call. The germline V gene has CDR1 GTSNPN and CDR2 SVGIG (reference sequence). Trimming took 0 bases from V and 4 from J, leaving 9 bases between them. CDR3 length: 13 amino acids.

The chain employs TRBV5-1 and TRBJ2-7, with 9 bases identical to TRBD1. Trimming took 5 bases from V and 4 from J; bases not matched to a gene: 7. CDR1 is SGHRS and CDR2 is YFSETQ in the germline V gene. CDR3 length: 14 amino acids. The CDR3 sequence is CASRDRGNSYEQYF. The CDR3 nucleotides are TGCGCCAGCAGAGACAGGGGGAATTCGTACGAGCAGTACTTC.

V gene TRBV19 combines with J gene TRBJ2-7; D is ambiguous. The V end lost 5 bases, the J end lost 2 bases, and 16 bases lay between the germline ends. CDR1 is LNHDA, CDR2 SQIVND, per germline (reference sequence). This CDR3 is 15 amino acids long. The CDR3 nucleotides read TGTGCCAGTAGTCCCACGGCAGGCCGGGCCTACGAGCAGTACTTC. Translation gives CASSPTAGRAYEQYF.

The chain has TRBV7-2 and TRBJ1-6; 8 bases are shared with TRBD1. Germline V lookup: CDR1 SGHTA, CDR2 FQGNSA. V lost 5 bases, J lost 1 base, and 4 bases stayed unmatched. The CDR3 runs 16 residues. The CDR3 bases are TGTGCCAGCAGCGAGACAGGGGCATCCTATAATTCACCCCTCCACTTT. Its protein is CASSETGASYNSPLHF.

The chain employs TRBV5-1 and TRBJ2-5; 10 positions match TRBD2. CDR1 is SGHRS, CDR2 YFSETQ, per germline. The CDR3 sequence is 15 residues long. The trim removed 5 bases at V and 9 bases at J, leaving 13 bases unmatched. The DNA for the CDR3 is TGCGCCAGCAGGACGGGACTAGCGAGCACCAGGGCCCAGTACTTC. Translating gives CASRTGLASTRAQYF.

V gene TRBV28 combines with J gene TRBJ1-2; tentatively, D is TRBD1 (5 bases). The V and J ends lost 7 bases and 7 bases respectively, with 10 bases between them. Looked up from germline, CDR1 is MDHEN and CDR2 is SYDVKM. The CDR3 consists of 11 residues. The CDR3 nucleotides read TGTGCCAGCACCCCTGGGGGTGGCTACACCTTC. This sequence encodes CASTPGGGYTF.

The chain is built from TRBV5-1 and TRBJ1-2, with D uncertain. V was clipped by 0 bases and J by 8 bases, with 14 bases between them. Per germline, CDR1 SGHRS and CDR2 YFSETQ. The CDR3 has 14 residues. The CDR3 reads CASSLDGNSLGYTF. In DNA, the CDR3 is TGCGCCAGCAGCTTGGATGGGAATTCCCTAGGCTACACCTTC.

The chain couples TRBV2 to TRBJ1-1; D not certain. The V gene lost 3 bases and the J gene lost 5 bases, with 10 bases spanning the gap. Germline lookup yields CDR1 SNHLY and CDR2 FYNNEI. The CDR3 is 13 amino acids. The CDR3 nucleotides are TGTGCCAGCAGTGATCCGGGGAGGACTGAAGCTTTCTTT. Encoded protein: CASSDPGRTEAFF.

The CDR3 DNA reads TGTGCCAGCAGCCGAGGGGGCTCCCTCCACTTT. It translates to CASSRGGSLHF. The chain carries TRBV11-2 and TRBJ1-6; 7 positions agree with TRBD1. With V trimmed by 5 bases and J by 14 bases, 3 bases remained unmatched. The CDR3 spans 11 residues. Germline-derived CDR1 and CDR2 are SGHAT and FQNNGV.

CDR3 in amino acids: CATAGSVTSGELFF. CDR3 bases: TGCGCCACCGCGGGCTCAGTAACCTCCGGGGAGCTGTTTTTT. The genes are TRBV5-1 and TRBJ2-2, with a possible D match to TRBD2 (5 bases). Trimming cost V 9 bases and J 6 bases, with 18 bases left between them. Per germline, CDR1 SGHRS and CDR2 YFSETQ. The CDR3 consists of 14 residues. Full variable domain (remainder filled in from reference TRBV5-1 and TRBJ2-2): KAGVTQTPRYLIKTRGQQVTLSCSPISGHRSVSWYQQTPGQGLQFLFEYFSETQRNKGNFPGRFSGRQFSNSRSEMNVSTLELGDSALYLCATAGSVTSGELFFGEGSRLTVL.

V usage is TRBV6-5 and J usage is TRBJ2-7; D is undetermined. V gave up 0 bases and J gave up 6 bases, with 6 bases separating them. Germline V lookup: CDR1 MNHEY, CDR2 SVGAGI. The CDR3 is 12 residues long. CDR3 loop: CASSYSLSEQYF. CDR3 DNA: TGTGCCAGCAGTTACTCACTTAGCGAGCAGTACTTC.

This rearrangement joins TRBV5-1 to TRBJ2-3; 9 bases agree with TRBD1. V was pared by 4 bases and J by 3 bases, with 9 bases of the junction left unmatched. Germline CDR1 is SGHRS and CDR2 is YFSETQ. The CDR3 extends over 16 amino acids. The CDR3 is CASSPHGGQGTDTQYF. Here the CDR3 DNA reads TGCGCCAGCAGCCCGCACGGGGGACAGGGAACAGATACGCAGTATTTT.

This rearrangement joins TRBV3-1 (or the pseudogene TRBV3-2) to TRBJ2-5; D call uncertain. The CDR3 is 14 amino acids. The V gene's germline CDR1 is LGHDT and CDR2 YNNKEL (reference sequence). The V end lost 3 bases, the J end lost 5 bases, and 13 bases lay between the germline ends. CDR3 in amino acids: CASSQIDVLETQYF. CDR3 bases: TGTGCCAGCAGCCAGATAGACGTCCTGGAGACCCAGTACTTC.

The chain employs TRBV7-2 and TRBJ2-7, with 7 bases aligning to TRBD2. The CDR3 has 15 amino acids. Losses at the gene ends were 1 base for V and 4 bases for J; bases not matched to a gene: 7. Germline CDR1 and CDR2: SGHTA and FQGNSA. CDR3 sequence: CASSLVFAGVYEQYF. As DNA, the CDR3 is TGTGCCAGCAGCTTAGTGTTTGCGGGAGTGTACGAGCAGTACTTC.

CDR3 in DNA: TGTGCCAGTAGTGCCGGCTCTGGGGCCAACGTCCTGACTTTC. This codes for CASSAGSGANVLTF. The gene calls are TRBV19 and TRBJ2-6; no reliable D call. This CDR3 region has 14 residues. Germline assignment: CDR1 LNHDA and CDR2 SQIVND (reference sequence). Between the trimmed V and J ends, which lost 5 bases and 0 bases, there was a span of 5 bases.

This chain connects TRBV28 to TRBJ1-5; tentatively, D is TRBD1 (5 bases). Trimming removed 11 bases from V and 6 bases from J, with 17 bases in between. This CDR3 comprises 13 residues. The germline CDR1 and CDR2 sequences are MDHEN and SYDVKM. The CDR3 bases are TGTGCCTGCATTCAGGGTCAAGGTCAGCCCCAGCATTTT. This translates into CACIQGQGQPQHF.

Only one count was recorded for this clone. The chain employs TRBV28 and TRBJ2-3; 10 bases align to TRBD2. V shed 2 bases, J shed 3 bases, and the junction held 8 bases outside the gene matches. This CDR3 has 17 amino acids. Per the germline V gene, CDR1 is MDHEN and CDR2 is SYDVKM. The CDR3 spells CASSLVSSGRRTDTQYF. The DNA for the CDR3 is TGTGCCAGCAGTTTAGTGTCTAGCGGGAGACGGACAGATACGCAGTATTTT.